These 9 T cell receptor beta chains came from one sample sequenced in a study of T cells in narcolepsy. This table comes from immunoSEQ multiplex PCR, and its TCRdb copy is limited to in-frame clones, with some not included. The sample shows around 30,000 clones, more than 75% of them seen only once. Sequenced: memory (CD45RA-) CD4+ T cells from blood. These receptors originate from a human donor in good health.

The chain joins TRBV5-1 to TRBJ2-2, with D perhaps matching TRBD2 (6 bases). Germline CDR1 reads SGHRS; CDR2 reads YFSETQ. The CDR3 runs 16 residues. V lost 2 bases and J 4 bases, leaving 15 bases between the germline ends. The CDR3 protein is CASSFGSSDGTGELFF. The DNA of the CDR3 is TGCGCCAGCAGCTTTGGGTCTAGCGACGGCACCGGGGAGCTGTTTTTT.

V is TRBV15 and J is TRBJ1-4; 8 bases agree with TRBD1. Germline CDR1 LNHNV, CDR2 YYDKDF (reference sequence). This CDR3 has 16 residues. With V trimmed by 7 bases and J by 0 bases, 7 bases remained unmatched. CDR3 protein: CATTRGTGATNEKLFF. CDR3 nucleotide sequence: TGTGCCACCACCCGCGGGACAGGCGCAACTAATGAAAAACTGTTTTTT.

The V call is TRBV30, the J call TRBJ1-2, with D hard to call. Trimming removed 1 base from V and 4 bases from J, with 10 bases in between. CDR3 length: 13 amino acids. Germline V gene lookup returns CDR1 GTSNPN and CDR2 SVGIG (reference sequence). The CDR3, as DNA: TGTGCCTGGAGTGGGACGCTGCTCTATGGCTACACCTTC. Translating it yields CAWSGTLLYGYTF.

Details on this clone: Within the sample, other DNA sequences also encode this same CDR3. The chain uses TRBV9 and TRBJ2-2, with 8 bases matching TRBD2. The germline CDR1 and CDR2 sequences are SGDLS and YYNGEE. The V segment lost 5 bases and the J segment 4 bases; nucleotides outside the gene matches: 7. The CDR3 length is 15 residues. CDR3 loop: CASSQTSVGTGELFF. DNA of the CDR3: TGTGCCAGCAGTCAGACTAGCGTGGGCACCGGGGAGCTGTTTTTT.

The chain couples TRBV25-1 to TRBJ1-2; D is ambiguous. The V and J ends lost 5 bases and 3 bases respectively, with 10 bases between them. The CDR3 is 13 amino acids. CDR1 and CDR2 (germline): MGHDK, SYGVNS. This CDR3 reads CASSLAGHYGYTF. DNA for the CDR3: TGTGCCAGCAGTCTGGCAGGCCACTATGGCTACACCTTC.

V usage is TRBV5-1 and J usage is TRBJ2-1; 12 bases line up with TRBD2. Trimming removed 2 bases from V and 3 bases from J; junction bases left unmatched: 15. The CDR3 is 20 amino acids. From germline, CDR1 is SGHRS and CDR2 YFSETQ. The CDR3 loop is CASSFPGTSGYQNGYNEQFF. Written as DNA, the CDR3 is TGCGCCAGCAGCTTCCCCGGGACTAGCGGGTACCAGAACGGCTACAATGAGCAGTTCTTC.

This rearrangement joins TRBV7-9 to TRBJ2-4; D unresolved. Deletions cut 2 bases from V and 6 bases from J, with 20 bases between. Germline-derived CDR1 and CDR2 are SEHNR and FQNEAQ (reference sequence). The CDR3 extends over 17 amino acids. CDR3 DNA sequence: TGTGCCAGCAGCTTATCAAACCTAGGGCAGGCTTCAAACATTCAGTACTTC. Translation gives CASSLSNLGQASNIQYF.

The chain links TRBV19 to TRBJ1-5; TRBD1 is a possible D gene (6 bases). Germline loops: CDR1 LNHDA, CDR2 SQIVND (reference sequence). V shed 5 bases and J shed 0 bases, with 11 bases lying between them. The CDR3 is 15 amino acids. CDR3 region: CASSRGGFSNQPQHF. DNA for the CDR3: TGTGCCAGTAGTCGAGGGGGGTTTAGCAATCAGCCCCAGCATTTT. Together with reference TRBV19 and TRBJ1-5, the CDR3 gives the full variable domain: DGGITQSPKYLFRKEGQNVTLSCEQNLNHDAMYWYRQDPGQGLRLIYYSQIVNDFQKGDIAEGYSVSREKKESFPLTVTSAQKNPTAFYLCASSRGGFSNQPQHFGDGTRLSIL.

This clone appeared once. This chain uses TRBV9 with TRBJ1-6, with no clear D. CDR1 and CDR2 from the germline V gene are SGDLS and YYNGEE. V lost 1 base to trimming and J lost 7 bases, with 9 bases between them. This CDR3 comprises 14 residues. The CDR3 DNA reads as TGTGCCAGCAGCGTAACGGGGAACAATTCACCCCTCCACTTT. As protein: CASSVTGNNSPLHF.